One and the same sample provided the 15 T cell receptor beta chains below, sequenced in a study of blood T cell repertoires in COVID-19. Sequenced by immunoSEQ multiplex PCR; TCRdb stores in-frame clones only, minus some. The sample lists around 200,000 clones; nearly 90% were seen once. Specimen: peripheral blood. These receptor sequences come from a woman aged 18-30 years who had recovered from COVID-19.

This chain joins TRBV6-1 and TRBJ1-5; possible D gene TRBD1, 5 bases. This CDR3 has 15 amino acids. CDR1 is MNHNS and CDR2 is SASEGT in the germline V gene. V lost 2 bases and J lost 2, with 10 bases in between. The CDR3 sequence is CASSESARGNQPQHF. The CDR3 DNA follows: TGTGCCAGCAGTGAATCTGCCAGGGGCAATCAGCCCCAGCATTTT.

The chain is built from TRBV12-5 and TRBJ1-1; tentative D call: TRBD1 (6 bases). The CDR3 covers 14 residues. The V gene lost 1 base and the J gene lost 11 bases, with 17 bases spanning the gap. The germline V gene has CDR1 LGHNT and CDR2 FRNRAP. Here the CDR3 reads CASGLGSEQGRAFF. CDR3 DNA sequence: TGTGCTAGTGGTTTGGGATCTGAACAGGGCCGGGCTTTCTTT.

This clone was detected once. The CDR3, as DNA: TGCGCCAGCAGGAGCGGCCCGGGACAGATGAATGAAAAACTGTTTTTT. The encoded protein is CASRSGPGQMNEKLFF. The chain is built from TRBV5-1 and TRBJ1-4; 7 bases are shared with TRBD1. J was trimmed by 5 bases and V by 5 bases; bases with no gene match: 12. Germline loops: CDR1 SGHRS, CDR2 YFSETQ. This CDR3 has 16 amino acids. The variable domain in full, with the rest retrieved from reference TRBV5-1 and TRBJ1-4, is KAGVTQTPRYLIKTRGQQVTLSCSPISGHRSVSWYQQTPGQGLQFLFEYFSETQRNKGNFPGRFSGRQFSNSRSEMNVSTLELGDSALYLCASRSGPGQMNEKLFFGSGTQLSVL.

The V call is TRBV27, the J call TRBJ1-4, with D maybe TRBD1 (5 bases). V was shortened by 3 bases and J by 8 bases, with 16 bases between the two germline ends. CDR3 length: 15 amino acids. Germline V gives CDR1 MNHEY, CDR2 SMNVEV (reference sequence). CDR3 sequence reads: CASSFMGQGREKLFF. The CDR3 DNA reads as TGTGCCAGCAGTTTCATGGGGCAGGGTAGGGAAAAACTGTTTTTT.

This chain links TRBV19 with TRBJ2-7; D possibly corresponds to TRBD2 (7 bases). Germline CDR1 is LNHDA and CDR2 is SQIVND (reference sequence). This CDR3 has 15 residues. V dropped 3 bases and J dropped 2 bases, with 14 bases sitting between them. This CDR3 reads CASSMGASGTYEQYF. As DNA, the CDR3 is TGTGCCAGTAGTATGGGGGCTAGCGGTACCTACGAGCAGTACTTC.

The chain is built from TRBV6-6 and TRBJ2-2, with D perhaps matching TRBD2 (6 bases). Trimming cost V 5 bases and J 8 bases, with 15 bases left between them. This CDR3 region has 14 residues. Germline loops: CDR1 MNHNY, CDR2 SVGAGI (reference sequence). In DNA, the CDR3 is TGTGCCAGCAGTGGTAGCGGTTCTGGGGGGGAGCTGTTTTTT. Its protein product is CASSGSGSGGELFF.

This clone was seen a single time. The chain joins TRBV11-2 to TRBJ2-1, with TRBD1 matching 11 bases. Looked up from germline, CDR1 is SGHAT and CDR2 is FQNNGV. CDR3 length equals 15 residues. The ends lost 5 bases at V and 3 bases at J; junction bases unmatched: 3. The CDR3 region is CASSTGTGGYNEQFF. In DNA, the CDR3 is TGTGCCAGCAGCACCGGGACAGGGGGCTACAATGAGCAGTTCTTC.

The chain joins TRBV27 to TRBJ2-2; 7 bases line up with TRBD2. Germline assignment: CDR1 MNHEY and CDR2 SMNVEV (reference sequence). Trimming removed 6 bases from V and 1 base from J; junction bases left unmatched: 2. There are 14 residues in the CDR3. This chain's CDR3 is CASRVAGNTGELFF. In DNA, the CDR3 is TGTGCCAGCAGGGTAGCGGGGAACACCGGGGAGCTGTTTTTT.

CDR3 in amino acids: CASSLAGAYGEQYF. CDR3 DNA sequence: TGTGCCAGCAGCTTAGCAGGAGCCTACGGGGAGCAGTACTTC. The chain is built from TRBV7-2 and TRBJ2-7; D remains ambiguous. Trimming cost V 0 bases and J 7 bases, with 13 bases left between them. The CDR3 has 14 amino acids. Germline V gives CDR1 SGHTA, CDR2 FQGNSA.

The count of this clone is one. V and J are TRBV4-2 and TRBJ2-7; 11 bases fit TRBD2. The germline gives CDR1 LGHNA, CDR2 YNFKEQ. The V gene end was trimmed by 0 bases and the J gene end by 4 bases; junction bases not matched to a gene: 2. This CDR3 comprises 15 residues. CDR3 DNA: TGTGCCAGCAGCCAAGACCTAGCGGGAGGATACGAGCAGTACTTC. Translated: CASSQDLAGGYEQYF.

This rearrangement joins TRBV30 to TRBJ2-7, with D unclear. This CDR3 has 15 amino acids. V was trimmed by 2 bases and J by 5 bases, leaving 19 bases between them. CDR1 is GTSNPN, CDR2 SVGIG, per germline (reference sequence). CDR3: CAWSLDLASLNEQYF. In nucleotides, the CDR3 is TGTGCCTGGAGTCTCGATTTGGCTAGTCTTAACGAGCAGTACTTC. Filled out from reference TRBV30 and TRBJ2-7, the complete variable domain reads SQTIHQWPATLVQPVGSPLSLECTVEGTSNPNLYWYRQAAGRGLQLLFYSVGIGQISSEVPQNLSASRPQDRQFILSSKKLLLSDSGFYLCAWSLDLASLNEQYFGPGTRLTVT.

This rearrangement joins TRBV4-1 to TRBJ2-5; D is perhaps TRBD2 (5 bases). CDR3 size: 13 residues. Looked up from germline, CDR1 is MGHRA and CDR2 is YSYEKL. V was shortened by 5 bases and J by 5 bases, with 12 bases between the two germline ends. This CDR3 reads CASSSPRRETQYF. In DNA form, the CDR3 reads TGCGCCAGCAGCTCACCCCGGAGGGAGACCCAGTACTTC.

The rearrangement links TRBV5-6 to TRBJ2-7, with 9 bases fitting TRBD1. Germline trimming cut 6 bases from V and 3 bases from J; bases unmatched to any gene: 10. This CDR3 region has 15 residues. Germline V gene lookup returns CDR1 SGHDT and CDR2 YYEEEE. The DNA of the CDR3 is TGTGCCAGCACCAGCGGCCCGGACAGGGGCTACGAGCAGTACTTC. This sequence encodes CASTSGPDRGYEQYF. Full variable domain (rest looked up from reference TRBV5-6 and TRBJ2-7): DAGVTQSPTHLIKTRGQQVTLRCSPKSGHDTVSWYQQALGQGPQFIFQYYEEEERQRGNFPDRFSGHQFPNYSSELNVNALLLGDSALYLCASTSGPDRGYEQYFGPGTRLTVT.

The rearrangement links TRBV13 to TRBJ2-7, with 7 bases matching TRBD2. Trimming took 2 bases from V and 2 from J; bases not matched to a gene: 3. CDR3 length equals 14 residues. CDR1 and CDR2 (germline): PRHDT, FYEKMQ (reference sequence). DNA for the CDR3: TGTGCCAGCAGCTTAAGAGCGGGACCCTACGAGCAGTACTTC. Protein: CASSLRAGPYEQYF. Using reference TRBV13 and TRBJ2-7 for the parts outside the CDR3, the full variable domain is AAGVIQSPRHLIKEKRETATLKCYPIPRHDTVYWYQQGPGQDPQFLISFYEKMQSDKGSIPDRFSAQQFSDYHSELNMSSLELGDSALYFCASSLRAGPYEQYFGPGTRLTVT.

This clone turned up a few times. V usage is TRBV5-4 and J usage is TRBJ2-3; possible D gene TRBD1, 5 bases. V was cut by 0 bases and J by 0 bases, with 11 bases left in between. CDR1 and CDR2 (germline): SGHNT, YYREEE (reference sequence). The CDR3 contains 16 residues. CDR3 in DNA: TGTGCCAGCAGCTTGGGGGGTGGGGCGAGCACAGATACGCAGTATTTT. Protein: CASSLGGGASTDTQYF.